The source of this TCR beta chain is a study of CD8+ T cells in alopecia areata. Reverse transcription of extracted RNA yielded cDNA, which provided the sequencing template. Method: immunoSEQ multiplex PCR; TCRdb's copy keeps in-frame clones and lacks some. The table includes about 200,000 clones, 35% to 40% detected once. Trimming pared 7 bases from V and 3 bases from J, leaving 7 bases between. CDR1 and CDR2 from the germline V gene are SEHNR and FQNEAQ (reference sequence). The CDR3 is 11 residues long. This clone has just a few counts. Its target is unknown. Notes on the study in general: Lesional scalp, especially alopecia totalis/universalis, showed higher clonality than normal scalp.

Stated treatment: oral pan-JAK inhibitor, 5-10 mg twice daily. The V gene is TRBV7-9, the J gene TRBJ2-7, with D unresolved. The sequenced sample was CD4+ T cells sorted from blood, obtained at roughly week 30, from a patient treated with tofacitinib. This clonotype originated in a human donor with alopecia areata. The CDR3, as DNA: TGTGCCAGCACCCAACTCTACGAGCAGTACTTC. Encoded protein: CASTQLYEQYF.